Presented here are 16 T cell receptor beta chains from one specimen sequenced in a study of shared clonotypes between healthy human individuals. Data came from immunoSEQ multiplex PCR; TCRdb stores just in-frame clones and leaves some out. The sample carries roughly 1,000,000 clones, about 84% recorded once. The source material was memory CD4+ T cells from PBMCs. Subset defined: CD45RA-negative fraction. Receptors originate from a man between 18 and 29 years old in good health. Some clones in this sample may be carry-over from other donors' samples.

This chain links TRBV7-9 with TRBJ2-1, with 9 nucleotides matching TRBD2. Germline lookup yields CDR1 SEHNR and CDR2 FQNEAQ (reference sequence). Unmatched junction bases numbered 16, after V lost 5 bases and J lost 14 bases. The CDR3 consists of 15 residues. The CDR3 is CASSLGGLAALGEFF. CDR3 bases: TGTGCCAGCAGCCTAGGGGGACTAGCCGCCCTCGGGGAGTTCTTC. Full variable domain (outside the CDR3, taken from reference TRBV7-9 and TRBJ2-1): DTGVSQNPRHKITKRGQNVTFRCDPISEHNRLYWYRQTLGQGPEFLTYFQNEAQLEKSRLLSDRFSAERPKGSFSTLEIQRTEQGDSAMYLCASSLGGLAALGEFFGPGTRLTVL.

This rearrangement joins TRBV19 to TRBJ2-5; D is ambiguous. The CDR3 extends over 15 amino acids. The V gene lost 3 bases and the J gene lost 2 bases, with 13 bases spanning the gap. Looked up from germline, CDR1 is LNHDA and CDR2 is SQIVND (reference sequence). The CDR3 DNA reads TGTGCCAGTAGTATTATGGGGTGGGGTCAAGAGACCCAGTACTTC. This sequence encodes CASSIMGWGQETQYF.

The chain carries TRBV5-1 and TRBJ2-1; the match to TRBD2 covers 9 bases. In germline, CDR1 is SGHRS, CDR2 YFSETQ. The CDR3 extends over 21 amino acids. Trimming took 2 bases from V and 2 from J; bases not matched to a gene: 20. The DNA of the CDR3 is TGCGCCAGCAGCTTTTCCCCCCCCCACCCAAATAGCGGGGGCACCTACAATGAGCAGTTCTTC. Protein product: CASSFSPPHPNSGGTYNEQFF. The full variable domain, completed using reference TRBV5-1 and TRBJ2-1, is KAGVTQTPRYLIKTRGQQVTLSCSPISGHRSVSWYQQTPGQGLQFLFEYFSETQRNKGNFPGRFSGRQFSNSRSEMNVSTLELGDSALYLCASSFSPPHPNSGGTYNEQFFGPGTRLTVL.

The chain is built from TRBV5-1 and TRBJ2-7; TRBD1 aligns across 7 bases. With V trimmed by 1 base and J by 5 bases, 9 bases remained unmatched. The CDR3 extends over 15 amino acids. Germline CDR1 and CDR2: SGHRS and YFSETQ. The CDR3: CASSLFATGVHEQYF. For the CDR3, the DNA is TGCGCCAGCAGCTTGTTCGCAACAGGGGTCCACGAGCAGTACTTC. Looking up the rest from reference TRBV5-1 and TRBJ2-7 gives the full variable domain: KAGVTQTPRYLIKTRGQQVTLSCSPISGHRSVSWYQQTPGQGLQFLFEYFSETQRNKGNFPGRFSGRQFSNSRSEMNVSTLELGDSALYLCASSLFATGVHEQYFGPGTRLTVT.

This rearrangement joins TRBV28 to TRBJ2-3, with D possibly being TRBD1 (6 bases). The CDR3 runs 14 residues. Germline V gene data show CDR1 as MDHEN and CDR2 as SYDVKM. Trimming took 2 bases from V and 0 from J, leaving 6 bases between them. DNA of the CDR3: TGTGCCAGCAGTTTACAGGGGAGCACAGATACGCAGTATTTT. As protein: CASSLQGSTDTQYF.

The chain's CDR3 is CASSAVWGSGPLISPYEQYF. The CDR3 DNA reads TGTGCCAGCAGTGCCGTTTGGGGTTCCGGACCTTTAATAAGCCCCTACGAGCAGTACTTC. The chain has TRBV6-1 and TRBJ2-7, with D uncertain. Per the germline V gene, CDR1 is MNHNS and CDR2 is SASEGT. V lost 4 bases, J lost 2 bases, and 30 bases lay in between. This CDR3 region has 20 residues.

The genes are TRBV9 and TRBJ1-3; D is unclear. Trimming stripped 3 bases from V and 0 bases from J, with 10 bases between. The CDR3 is 15 residues long. Germline-derived CDR1 and CDR2 are SGDLS and YYNGEE. CDR3: CASSASTVSGNTIYF. CDR3 DNA sequence: TGTGCCAGCAGCGCCTCGACTGTCTCTGGAAACACCATATATTTT. Using reference TRBV9 and TRBJ1-3 for the parts outside the CDR3, the full variable domain is DSGVTQTPKHLITATGQRVTLRCSPRSGDLSVYWYQQSLDQGLQFLIQYYNGEERAKGNILERFSAQQFPDLHSELNLSSLELGDSALYFCASSASTVSGNTIYFGEGSWLTVV.

As concerns this clone: At one boundary the junction diverges from the germline segment, which might be a read error. This chain links TRBV7-2 with TRBJ2-7; D is perhaps TRBD1 (7 bases). In germline, CDR1 is SGHTA, CDR2 FQGNSA. The CDR3 length is 14 residues. CDR3 in amino acids: CASSEQGGAYEQYF. Here the CDR3 DNA reads TGCGCCAGCAGCGAGCAGGGGGGCGCCTACGAGCAGTACTTC.

In DNA form, the CDR3 reads TGTGCCATCAGTATTGGGCAGGGGGCGAACACCGGGGAGCTGTTTTTT. Encoded protein: CAISIGQGANTGELFF. The chain employs TRBV10-3 and TRBJ2-2, with 7 bases lining up with TRBD1. CDR1 ENHRY and CDR2 SYGVKD come from the germline V gene. V dropped 5 bases and J dropped 0; count of bases not matched to a gene: 6. The CDR3 length is 16 residues.

The chain employs TRBV7-2 and TRBJ2-2, with D perhaps assigned TRBD1 or TRBD2 (5 bases each). The CDR3 is 15 amino acids. Trimming removed 5 bases at V and 6 bases at J, with 16 bases between. Germline CDR1 SGHTA, CDR2 FQGNSA. The CDR3 DNA is TGTGCCAGCAGCACTTGGGGACGCGGTCCCGGGGAGCTGTTTTTT. Translating gives CASSTWGRGPGELFF.

A remark on this clone: A read error may be the cause here, since a much bigger clone is one base away. Other DNA sequences of this sample code for an identical CDR3. This sequence joins TRBV7-8 and TRBJ2-7; no clear D. Trimming stripped 5 bases from V and 13 bases from J, with 18 bases between. Germline-derived CDR1 and CDR2 are SGHVS and FQNEAQ. The CDR3 totals 12 residues. The CDR3 spells CASSVGFQDQYF. CDR3 DNA: TGTGCCAGCAGCGTAGGTTTCCAGGACCAATACTTC.

The gene calls are TRBV28 and TRBJ2-2; 8 positions agree with TRBD1. Germline V lookup: CDR1 MDHEN, CDR2 SYDVKM. Unmatched junction bases numbered 2, after V lost 4 bases and J lost 1 base. The length of the CDR3 is 15 residues. The CDR3 sequence is CASSSTGVNTGELFF. The DNA of the CDR3 is TGTGCCAGCAGTTCGACAGGGGTGAACACCGGGGAGCTGTTTTTT. Based on the CDR3 plus reference TRBV28 and TRBJ2-2, the full variable domain is DVKVTQSSRYLVKRTGEKVFLECVQDMDHENMFWYRQDPGLGLRLIYFSYDVKMKEKGDIPEGYSVSREKKERFSLILESASTNQTSMYLCASSSTGVNTGELFFGEGSRLTVL.

Comment on this clone: Distinct nucleotide sequences in the sample also encode this CDR3. The chain employs TRBV28 and TRBJ2-5; 8 nucleotides agree with TRBD1. The J call is doubtful: the DNA matches TRBJ2-7 better. There are 15 residues in the CDR3. Germline CDR1 is MDHEN and CDR2 is SYDVKM. CDR3 DNA sequence: TGTGCCAGCAGTTTCCCCGGACAGGGCCCCTACGAGCAGTACTTC. It specifies CASSFPGQGPYEQYF.

This clone was recorded only once. This chain joins TRBV5-1 and TRBJ2-5; unclear D gene. Germline values: CDR1 SGHRS, CDR2 YFSETQ. This CDR3 is built from 15 residues. The V and J ends lost 3 bases and 0 bases respectively, with 12 bases between them. This chain's CDR3 is CASSSIGWNQETQYF. CDR3 nucleotide sequence: TGCGCCAGCAGCTCCATTGGGTGGAACCAAGAGACCCAGTACTTC. The entire variable domain, with the rest obtained from reference TRBV5-1 and TRBJ2-5, is as follows: KAGVTQTPRYLIKTRGQQVTLSCSPISGHRSVSWYQQTPGQGLQFLFEYFSETQRNKGNFPGRFSGRQFSNSRSEMNVSTLELGDSALYLCASSSIGWNQETQYFGPGTRLLVL.

This chain uses TRBV4-2 with TRBJ2-2; no reliable D call. Per the germline V gene, CDR1 is LGHNA and CDR2 is YNFKEQ. V was trimmed by 2 bases and J by 4 bases, leaving 14 bases between them. The CDR3 loop spans 16 amino acids. The CDR3 here is CASSQYGRPVTGELFF. CDR3 nucleotide sequence: TGTGCCAGCAGCCAATACGGCAGGCCGGTCACCGGGGAGCTGTTTTTT.

The V gene is TRBV5-1, the J gene TRBJ2-1; D is ambiguous. Germline CDR1 is SGHRS and CDR2 is YFSETQ. V was trimmed by 4 bases and J by 8 bases, leaving 10 bases between them. The CDR3 length is 12 residues. The CDR3 region has the DNA TGCGCCAGCAGCCAGACTCGGGATGAGCAGTTCTTC. This translates into CASSQTRDEQFF. Full variable domain (outside the CDR3, taken from reference TRBV5-1 and TRBJ2-1): KAGVTQTPRYLIKTRGQQVTLSCSPISGHRSVSWYQQTPGQGLQFLFEYFSETQRNKGNFPGRFSGRQFSNSRSEMNVSTLELGDSALYLCASSQTRDEQFFGPGTRLTVL.